This T cell receptor (beta chain) was identified during a study of blood T cell repertoires in COVID-19. Background on the study: In each case, the material was cDNA or gDNA derived from T cells, B-cell-depleted T cells, or PBMCs.

The CDR3 has 16 amino acids. After removal of 5 bases from V and 4 bases from J, the junction contained 9 bases not matched to a gene. Germline CDR1 and CDR2: MDHEN and SYDVKM. The repertoire was sequenced with immunoSEQ multiplex PCR; TCRdb's copy has only in-frame clones and lacks some. The profile shows roughly 93,000 clones, about 90% of them singletons. The TCR sequence derives from a human donor in a cohort sampled during active COVID-19. This rearrangement joins TRBV28 to TRBJ2-3, with 10 positions matching TRBD1. Input material: peripheral blood. CDR3 in amino acids: CASSIPGQGTADTQYF. The CDR3 DNA sequence: TGTGCCAGCAGTATACCGGGACAGGGGACGGCAGATACGCAGTATTTT.